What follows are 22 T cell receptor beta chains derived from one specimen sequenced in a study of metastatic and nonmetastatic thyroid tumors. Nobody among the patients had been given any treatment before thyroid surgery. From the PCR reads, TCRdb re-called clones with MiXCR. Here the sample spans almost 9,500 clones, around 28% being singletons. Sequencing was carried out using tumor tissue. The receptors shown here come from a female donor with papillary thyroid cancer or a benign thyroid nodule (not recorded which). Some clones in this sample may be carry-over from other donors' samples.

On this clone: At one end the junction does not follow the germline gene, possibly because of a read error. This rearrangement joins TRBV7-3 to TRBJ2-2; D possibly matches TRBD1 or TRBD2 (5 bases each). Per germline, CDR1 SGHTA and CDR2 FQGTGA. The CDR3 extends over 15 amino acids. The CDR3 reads CVSRLGQGGTGELVF. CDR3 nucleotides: TGTGTCAGCAGATTAGGCCAGGGTGGGACCGGGGAGCTGGTTTTT.

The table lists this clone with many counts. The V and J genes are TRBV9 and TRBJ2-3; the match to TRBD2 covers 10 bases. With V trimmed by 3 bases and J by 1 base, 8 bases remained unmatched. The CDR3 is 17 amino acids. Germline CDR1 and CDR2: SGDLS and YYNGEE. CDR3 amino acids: CASSDVLAGGRTDTQYF. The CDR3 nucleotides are TGTGCCAGCAGCGACGTCTTAGCGGGAGGCCGCACAGATACGCAGTATTTT.

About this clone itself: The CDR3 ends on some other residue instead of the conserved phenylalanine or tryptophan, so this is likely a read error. Here the CDR3 reads CAISGSAGGPYEQYL. CDR3 in DNA: TGTGCCATCAGTGGGTCGGCGGGAGGGCCGTACGAGCAGTACCTC. The chain has TRBV10-3 and TRBJ2-7; TRBD2 aligns across 9 bases. The CDR3 length is 15 residues. The germline gives CDR1 ENHRY, CDR2 SYGVKD. V was clipped by 4 bases and J by 4 bases; unmatched bases: 8.

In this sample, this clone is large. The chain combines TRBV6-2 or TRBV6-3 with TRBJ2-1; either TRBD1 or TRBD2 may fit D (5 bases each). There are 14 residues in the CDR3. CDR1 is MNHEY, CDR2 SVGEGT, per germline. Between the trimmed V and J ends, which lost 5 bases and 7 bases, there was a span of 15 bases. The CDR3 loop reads CASSGRGDRNEQFF. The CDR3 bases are TGTGCCAGCAGTGGGAGAGGGGATAGGAATGAGCAGTTCTTC.

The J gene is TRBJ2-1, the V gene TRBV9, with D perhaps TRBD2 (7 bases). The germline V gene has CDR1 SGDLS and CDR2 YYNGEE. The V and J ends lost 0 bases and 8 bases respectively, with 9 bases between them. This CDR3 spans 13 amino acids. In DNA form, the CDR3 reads TGTGCCAGCAGCGTAGCGGGGGGCCATGAGCAGTTCTTC. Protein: CASSVAGGHEQFF.

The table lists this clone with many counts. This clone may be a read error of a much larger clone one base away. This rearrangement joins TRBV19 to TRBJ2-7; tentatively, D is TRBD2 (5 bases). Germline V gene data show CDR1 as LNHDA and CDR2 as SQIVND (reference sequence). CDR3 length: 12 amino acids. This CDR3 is CASKMRAHEQHF. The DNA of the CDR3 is TGTGCCAGTAAAATGAGGGCCCACGAGCAGCACTTC.

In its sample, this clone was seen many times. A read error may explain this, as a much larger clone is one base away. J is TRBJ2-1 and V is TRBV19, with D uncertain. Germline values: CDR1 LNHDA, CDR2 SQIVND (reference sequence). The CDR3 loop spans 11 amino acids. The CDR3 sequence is CAGSIAFEQFF. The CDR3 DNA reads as TGTGCCGGTAGTATAGCTTTTGAGCAGTTCTTC.

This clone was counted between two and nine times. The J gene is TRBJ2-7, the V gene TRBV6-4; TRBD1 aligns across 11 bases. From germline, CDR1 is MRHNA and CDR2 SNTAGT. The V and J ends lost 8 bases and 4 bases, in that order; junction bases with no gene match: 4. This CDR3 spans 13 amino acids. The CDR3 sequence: CASGQGARYEQYF. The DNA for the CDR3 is TGTGCCAGCGGACAGGGGGCGAGGTACGAGCAGTACTTC.

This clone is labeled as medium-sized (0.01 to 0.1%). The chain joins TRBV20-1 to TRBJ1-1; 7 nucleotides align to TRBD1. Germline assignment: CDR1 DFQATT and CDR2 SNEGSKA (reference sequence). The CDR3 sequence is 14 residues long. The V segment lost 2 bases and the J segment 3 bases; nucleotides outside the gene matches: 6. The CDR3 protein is CSARNRGRDTEAFF. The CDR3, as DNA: TGCAGTGCTAGAAACAGGGGCCGAGACACTGAAGCTTTCTTT.

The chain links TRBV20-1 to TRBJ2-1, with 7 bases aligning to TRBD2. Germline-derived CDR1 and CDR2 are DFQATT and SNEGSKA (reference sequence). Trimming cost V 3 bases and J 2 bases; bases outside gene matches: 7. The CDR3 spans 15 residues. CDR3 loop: CSASLERGTYNEQFF. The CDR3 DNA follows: TGCAGTGCTAGTCTAGAGCGGGGTACCTACAATGAGCAGTTCTTC.

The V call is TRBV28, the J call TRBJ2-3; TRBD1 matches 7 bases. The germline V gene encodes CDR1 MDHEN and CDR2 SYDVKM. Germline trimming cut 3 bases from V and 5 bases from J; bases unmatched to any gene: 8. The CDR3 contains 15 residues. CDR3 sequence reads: CASSFRTGRRDTQYF. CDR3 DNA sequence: TGTGCCAGCAGTTTTAGGACAGGTAGGAGAGATACGCAGTATTTT.

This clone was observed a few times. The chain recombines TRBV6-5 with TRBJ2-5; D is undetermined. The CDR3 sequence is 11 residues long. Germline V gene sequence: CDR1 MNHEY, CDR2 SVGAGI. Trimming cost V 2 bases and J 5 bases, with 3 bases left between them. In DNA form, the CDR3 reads TGTGCCAGCAGTTACATGGAGACCCAGTACTTC. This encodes CASSYMETQYF.

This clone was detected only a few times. The CDR3 DNA reads TGTGCCAGTAGTATCGGGGACGGTGGCTACACCTTC. It translates to CASSIGDGGYTF. The chain uses TRBV19 and TRBJ1-2; D is possibly TRBD1 (5 bases). The CDR3 has 12 amino acids. V was pared by 3 bases and J by 7 bases, with 9 bases between. Germline V gene data show CDR1 as LNHDA and CDR2 as SQIVND (reference sequence).

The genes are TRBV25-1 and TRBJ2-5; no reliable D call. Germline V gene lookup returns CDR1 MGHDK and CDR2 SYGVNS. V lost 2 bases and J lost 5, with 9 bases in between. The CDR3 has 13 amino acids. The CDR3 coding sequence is TGTGCCAGCAGTGAACGGTCCCGTGAGACCCAGTACTTC. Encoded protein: CASSERSRETQYF. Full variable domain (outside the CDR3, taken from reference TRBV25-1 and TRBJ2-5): EADIYQTPRYLVIGTGKKITLECSQTMGHDKMYWYQQDPGMELHLIHYSYGVNSTEKGDLSSESTVSRIRTEHFPLTLESARPSHTSQYLCASSERSRETQYFGPGTRLLVL.

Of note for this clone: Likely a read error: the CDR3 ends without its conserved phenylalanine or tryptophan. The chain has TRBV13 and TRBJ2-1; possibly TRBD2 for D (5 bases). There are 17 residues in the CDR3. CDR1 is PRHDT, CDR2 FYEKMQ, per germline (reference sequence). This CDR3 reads CTSSLSSSCASYNEQFL. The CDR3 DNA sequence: TGTACCAGCAGCTTATCCTCTAGCTGTGCGTCCTACAATGAGCAGTTCCTC.

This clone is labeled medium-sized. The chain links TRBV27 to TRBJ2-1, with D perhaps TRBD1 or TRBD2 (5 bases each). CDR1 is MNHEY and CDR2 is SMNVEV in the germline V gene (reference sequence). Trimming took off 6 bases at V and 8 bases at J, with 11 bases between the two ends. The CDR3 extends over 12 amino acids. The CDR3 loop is CASRGTPDEQFF. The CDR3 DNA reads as TGTGCCAGCAGGGGGACCCCCGATGAGCAGTTCTTC.

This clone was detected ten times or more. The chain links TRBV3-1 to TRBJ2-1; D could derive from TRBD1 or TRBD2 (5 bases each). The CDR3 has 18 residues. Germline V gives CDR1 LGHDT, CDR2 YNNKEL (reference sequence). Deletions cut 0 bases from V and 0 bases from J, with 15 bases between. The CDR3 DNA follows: TGTGCCAGCAGCCAAGATATGGGGGAACCGAGCTCCTACAATGAGCAGTTCTTC. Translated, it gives CASSQDMGEPSSYNEQFF.

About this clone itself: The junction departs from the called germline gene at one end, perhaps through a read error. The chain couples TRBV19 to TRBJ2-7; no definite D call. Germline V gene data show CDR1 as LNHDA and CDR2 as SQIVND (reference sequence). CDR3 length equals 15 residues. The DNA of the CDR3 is TGTTCCAGTAGTCCCCGGGCGGCGATCTCCTACGAGCAGTACTTC. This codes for CSSSPRAAISYEQYF.

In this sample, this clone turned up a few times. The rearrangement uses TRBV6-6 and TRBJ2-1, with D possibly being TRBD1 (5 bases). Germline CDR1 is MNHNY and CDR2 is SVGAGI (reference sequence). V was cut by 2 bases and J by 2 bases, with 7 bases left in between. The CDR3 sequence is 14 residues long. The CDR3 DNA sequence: TGTGCCAGCAGTTACCAGGGCGCCTACAATGAGCAGTTCTTC. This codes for CASSYQGAYNEQFF.

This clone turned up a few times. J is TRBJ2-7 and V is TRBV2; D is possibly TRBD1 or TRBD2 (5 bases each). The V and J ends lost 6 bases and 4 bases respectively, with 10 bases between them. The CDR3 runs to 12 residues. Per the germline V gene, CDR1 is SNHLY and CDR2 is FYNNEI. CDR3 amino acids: CASRGDVYEQYV. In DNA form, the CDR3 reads TGTGCCAGCAGGGGGGACGTGTACGAGCAGTACGTC.

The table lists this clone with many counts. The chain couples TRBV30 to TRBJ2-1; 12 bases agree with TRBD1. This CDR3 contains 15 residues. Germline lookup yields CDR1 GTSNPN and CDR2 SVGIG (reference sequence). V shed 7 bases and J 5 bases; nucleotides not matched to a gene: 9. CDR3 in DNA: TGTGCCTCCACCGGGACAGGGGGCGAAAACAATGAGCAGTTCTTC. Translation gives CASTGTGGENNEQFF.

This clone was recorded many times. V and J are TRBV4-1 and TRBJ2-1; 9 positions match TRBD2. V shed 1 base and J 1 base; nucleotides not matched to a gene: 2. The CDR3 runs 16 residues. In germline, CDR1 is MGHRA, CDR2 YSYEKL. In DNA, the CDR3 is TGCGCCAGCAGCCAAGTCCTAGCGGGATCCTACAATGAGCAGTTCTTC. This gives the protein CASSQVLAGSYNEQFF.